Listed below are T cell receptor beta chains from one sample, sequenced in a study of cytomegalovirus exposure and HLA in healthy donors. This table comes from immunoSEQ multiplex PCR, and its TCRdb copy is limited to in-frame clones, with some not included. This listing includes about 200,000 clones. Sequencing used PBMCs. The receptors derive from a young man in good health and CMV-seronegative. Both conserved end residues are part of each CDR3. A D gene is named only where the DNA matches it firmly.

d_gene: -
j_gene: TRBJ2-1
v_gene: TRBV29-1
CDR3aa: CSVETTYNEQFF
CDR3nt: TGCAGCGTTGAGACTACCTACAATGAGCAGTTCTTC

d_gene: -
j_gene: TRBJ2-7
v_gene: TRBV11-3
CDR3aa: CASSLRGDSQGSYEQYF
CDR3nt: TGTGCCAGCAGCTTACGAGGAGACAGCCAAGGGTCCTACGAGCAGTACTTC

d_gene: -
j_gene: TRBJ1-1
v_gene: TRBV7-2
CDR3aa: CASSFQNTEAFF
CDR3nt: TGTGCCAGCAGCTTCCAAAACACTGAAGCTTTCTTT

d_gene: -
j_gene: TRBJ2-7
v_gene: TRBV28
CDR3aa: CASSTGFLYEQYF
CDR3nt: TGTGCCAGCAGCACAGGATTCCTTTACGAGCAGTACTTC

d_gene: TRBD1
j_gene: TRBJ1-1
v_gene: TRBV6-1
CDR3aa: CASSGRTGRDYTEAFF
CDR3nt: TGTGCCAGCAGTGGTCGGACAGGGCGAGACTACACTGAAGCTTTCTTT

d_gene: -
j_gene: TRBJ1-2
v_gene: TRBV27
CDR3aa: CASSLSRGNGYTF
CDR3nt: TGTGCCAGCAGTTTAAGCAGGGGTAATGGCTACACCTTC

d_gene: TRBD1
j_gene: TRBJ2-5
v_gene: TRBV4-1
CDR3aa: CASSPGGGQGQETQYF
CDR3nt: TGCGCCAGCAGCCCAGGGGGGGGACAGGGCCAAGAGACCCAGTACTTC

d_gene: -
j_gene: TRBJ1-3
v_gene: TRBV5-6
CDR3aa: CASSLTGIQVSGNTIYF
CDR3nt: TGTGCCAGCAGCTTGACAGGAATACAAGTCTCTGGAAACACCATATATTTT

d_gene: TRBD1
j_gene: TRBJ2-7
v_gene: TRBV27
CDR3aa: CASSNPGQGIYEQYF
CDR3nt: TGTGCCAGCAGTAATCCGGGACAGGGAATATACGAGCAGTACTTC

d_gene: TRBD1
j_gene: TRBJ2-7
v_gene: TRBV18
CDR3aa: CASSPTQIGQGAYEQYF
CDR3nt: TGTGCCAGCTCACCGACCCAGATTGGCCAGGGGGCTTACGAGCAGTACTTC

d_gene: -
j_gene: TRBJ1-1
v_gene: TRBV28
CDR3aa: CASSLKSFYMNTEAFF
CDR3nt: TGTGCCAGCAGTTTAAAGTCCTTCTATATGAACACTGAAGCTTTCTTT

d_gene: -
j_gene: TRBJ2-7
v_gene: TRBV10-2
CDR3aa: CASSASRRMSYEQYF
CDR3nt: TGCGCCAGCAGTGCATCGAGGCGGATGTCCTACGAGCAGTACTTC

d_gene: -
j_gene: TRBJ1-2
v_gene: TRBV5-8
CDR3aa: CASSLLGAGASTNYGYTF
CDR3nt: TGTGCCAGCAGCTTGTTAGGGGCAGGGGCGTCGACTAACTATGGCTACACCTTC

d_gene: TRBD2
j_gene: TRBJ2-1
v_gene: TRBV7-8
CDR3aa: CASSLVSGGAGDYNEQFF
CDR3nt: TGTGCCAGCAGCTTAGTCTCCGGGGGGGCAGGCGACTACAATGAGCAGTTCTTC

d_gene: -
j_gene: TRBJ1-5
v_gene: TRBV7-2
CDR3aa: CASSLQRGSNQPQHF
CDR3nt: TGTGCCAGCAGCCTGCAAAGGGGCAGCAATCAGCCCCAGCATTTT

d_gene: -
j_gene: TRBJ1-2
v_gene: TRBV6-5
CDR3aa: CASRKQGNNYGYTF
CDR3nt: TGTGCCAGCAGAAAACAGGGAAATAACTATGGCTACACCTTC

d_gene: -
j_gene: TRBJ2-3
v_gene: TRBV2
CDR3aa: CASSISSSTDTQYF
CDR3nt: TGTGCCAGCAGTATAAGCTCCAGCACAGATACGCAGTATTTT

d_gene: TRBD2
j_gene: TRBJ2-1
v_gene: TRBV5-1
CDR3aa: CASSLVPSGRPSSYNEQFF
CDR3nt: TGCGCCAGCAGCTTGGTCCCTAGCGGGAGGCCGAGCTCCTACAATGAGCAGTTCTTC

d_gene: TRBD1
j_gene: TRBJ1-2
v_gene: TRBV18
CDR3aa: CASSPDRGGYTF
CDR3nt: TGTGCCAGCTCACCGGACAGGGGAGGCTACACCTTC

d_gene: -
j_gene: TRBJ2-3
v_gene: TRBV2
CDR3aa: CASNIPQGSTDTQYF
CDR3nt: TGTGCCAGCAATATACCTCAGGGGAGCACAGATACGCAGTATTTT

d_gene: TRBD1
j_gene: TRBJ2-1
v_gene: TRBV6-6
CDR3aa: CASSQQGIGYNEQFF
CDR3nt: TGTGCCAGCAGTCAACAGGGGATAGGCTACAATGAGCAGTTCTTC

d_gene: -
j_gene: TRBJ2-1
v_gene: TRBV11-2
CDR3aa: CASSHIRGLRHREQFF
CDR3nt: TGTGCCAGCAGCCACATAAGGGGGTTACGACATAGGGAGCAGTTCTTC

d_gene: TRBD1
j_gene: TRBJ1-4
v_gene: TRBV7-9
CDR3aa: CASSFGQGNEKLFF
CDR3nt: TGTGCCAGCAGCTTCGGACAGGGGAATGAAAAACTGTTTTTT

d_gene: TRBD1
j_gene: TRBJ1-5
v_gene: TRBV10-3
CDR3aa: CAISERETGADQPQHF
CDR3nt: TGTGCCATCAGTGAGAGAGAGACAGGGGCCGATCAGCCCCAGCATTTT

d_gene: -
j_gene: TRBJ1-2
v_gene: TRBV19
CDR3aa: CASSIPRAAQHEGYTF
CDR3nt: TGTGCCAGTAGTATTCCCAGGGCTGCCCAGCATGAGGGCTACACCTTC

d_gene: -
j_gene: TRBJ1-2
v_gene: TRBV7-2
CDR3aa: CASSLSSTESYGYTF
CDR3nt: TGTGCCAGCAGCTTATCTTCGACAGAGTCCTATGGCTACACCTTC

d_gene: TRBD2
j_gene: TRBJ2-7
v_gene: TRBV18
CDR3aa: CASSQTTSGGYEQYF
CDR3nt: TGTGCCAGCTCACAAACGACTAGCGGGGGCTACGAGCAGTACTTC

d_gene: TRBD2
j_gene: TRBJ2-3
v_gene: TRBV6-1
CDR3aa: CATGLAGGDTQYF
CDR3nt: TGTGCCACCGGACTAGCGGGAGGAGATACGCAGTATTTT

d_gene: TRBD1
j_gene: TRBJ1-5
v_gene: TRBV19
CDR3aa: CASSGQGANQPQHF
CDR3nt: TGTGCCAGTAGTGGACAGGGGGCAAATCAGCCCCAGCATTTT

d_gene: -
j_gene: TRBJ1-5
v_gene: TRBV12-1
CDR3aa: CASSSRPQKYSNQPQHF
CDR3nt: TGTGCCAGCAGCTCCCGACCACAGAAGTATAGCAATCAGCCCCAGCATTTT

d_gene: TRBD1
j_gene: TRBJ1-3
v_gene: TRBV18
CDR3aa: CASSPFTANTGAGNTIYF
CDR3nt: TGTGCCAGCTCACCGTTTACGGCCAACACAGGGGCTGGAAACACCATATATTTT

d_gene: TRBD2
j_gene: TRBJ2-3
v_gene: TRBV4-2
CDR3aa: CASSHGASGGPSSTDTQYF
CDR3nt: TGTGCCAGCAGCCATGGCGCAAGCGGGGGCCCAAGTAGCACAGATACGCAGTATTTT

d_gene: -
j_gene: TRBJ1-1
v_gene: TRBV18
CDR3aa: CASSPPAGWNTEAFF
CDR3nt: TGTGCCAGCTCACCACCGGCAGGGTGGAACACTGAAGCTTTCTTT

d_gene: -
j_gene: TRBJ2-7
v_gene: TRBV5-4
CDR3aa: CASSLQGTSYEQYF
CDR3nt: TGTGCCAGCAGCTTGCAGGGAACCTCATACGAGCAGTACTTC

d_gene: TRBD1
j_gene: TRBJ2-3
v_gene: TRBV9
CDR3aa: CASSGAGQGWADTQYF
CDR3nt: TGTGCCAGCAGCGGGGCGGGACAGGGGTGGGCAGATACGCAGTATTTT

d_gene: -
j_gene: TRBJ1-2
v_gene: TRBV30
CDR3aa: CAWDSNQLSYTF
CDR3nt: TGTGCCTGGGACAGCAACCAACTAAGCTACACCTTC

d_gene: -
j_gene: TRBJ1-1
v_gene: TRBV6-6
CDR3aa: CASSPGKTEAFF
CDR3nt: TGTGCCAGCAGTCCAGGGAAAACTGAAGCTTTCTTT

d_gene: -
j_gene: TRBJ2-5
v_gene: TRBV5-1
CDR3aa: CASSSQETQYF
CDR3nt: TGCGCCAGCAGCTCTCAAGAGACCCAGTACTTC